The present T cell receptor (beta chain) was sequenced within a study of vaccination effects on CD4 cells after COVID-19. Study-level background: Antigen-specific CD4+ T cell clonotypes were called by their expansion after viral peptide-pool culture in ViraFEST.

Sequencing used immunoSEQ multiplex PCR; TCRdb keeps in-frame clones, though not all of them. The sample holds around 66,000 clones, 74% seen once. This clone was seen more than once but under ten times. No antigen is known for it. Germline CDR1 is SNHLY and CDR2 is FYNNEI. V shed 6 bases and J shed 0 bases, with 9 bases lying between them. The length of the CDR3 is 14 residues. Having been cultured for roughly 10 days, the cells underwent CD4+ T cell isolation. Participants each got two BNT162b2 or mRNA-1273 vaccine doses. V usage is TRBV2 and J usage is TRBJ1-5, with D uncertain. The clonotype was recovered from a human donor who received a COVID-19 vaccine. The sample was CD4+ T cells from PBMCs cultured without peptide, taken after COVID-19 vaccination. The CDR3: CASSRQLSNQPQHF. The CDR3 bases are TGTGCCAGCAGCAGACAACTTAGCAATCAGCCCCAGCATTTT.